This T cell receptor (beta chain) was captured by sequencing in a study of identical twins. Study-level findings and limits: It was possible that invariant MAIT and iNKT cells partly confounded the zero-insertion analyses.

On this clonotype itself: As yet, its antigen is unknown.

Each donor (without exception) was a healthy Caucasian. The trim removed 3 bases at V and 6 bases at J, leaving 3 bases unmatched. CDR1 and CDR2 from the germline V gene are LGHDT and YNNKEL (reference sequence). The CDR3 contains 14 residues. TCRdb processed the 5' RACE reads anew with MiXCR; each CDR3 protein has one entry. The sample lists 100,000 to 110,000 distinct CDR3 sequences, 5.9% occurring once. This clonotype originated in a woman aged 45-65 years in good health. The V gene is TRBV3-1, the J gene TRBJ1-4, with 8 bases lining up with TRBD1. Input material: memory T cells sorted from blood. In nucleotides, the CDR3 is TGTGCCAGCAGCCACAGGACAGGGTATGAAAAACTGTTTTTT. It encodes CASSHRTGYEKLFF. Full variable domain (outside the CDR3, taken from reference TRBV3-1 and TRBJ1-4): DTAVSQTPKYLVTQMGNDKSIKCEQNLGHDTMYWYKQDSKKFLKIMFSYNNKELIINETVPNRFSPKSPDKAHLNLHINSLELGDSAVYFCASSHRTGYEKLFFGSGTQLSVL.